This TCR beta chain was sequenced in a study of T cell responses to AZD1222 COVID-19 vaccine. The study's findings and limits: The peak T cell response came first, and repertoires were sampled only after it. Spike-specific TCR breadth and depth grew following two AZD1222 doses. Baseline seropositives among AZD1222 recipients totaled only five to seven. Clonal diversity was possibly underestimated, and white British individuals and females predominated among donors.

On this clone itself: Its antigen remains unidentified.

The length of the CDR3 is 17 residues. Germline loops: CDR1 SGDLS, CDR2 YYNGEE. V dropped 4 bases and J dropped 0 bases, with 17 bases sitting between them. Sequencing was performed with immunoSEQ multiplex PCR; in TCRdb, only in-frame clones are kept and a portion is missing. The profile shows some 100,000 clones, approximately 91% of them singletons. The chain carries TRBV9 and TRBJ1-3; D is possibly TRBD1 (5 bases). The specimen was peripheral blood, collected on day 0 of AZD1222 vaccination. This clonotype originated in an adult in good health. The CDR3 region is CASSPRSAGHSGNTIYF. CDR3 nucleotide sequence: TGTGCCAGCAGCCCCCGATCGGCAGGGCACTCTGGAAACACCATATATTTT.